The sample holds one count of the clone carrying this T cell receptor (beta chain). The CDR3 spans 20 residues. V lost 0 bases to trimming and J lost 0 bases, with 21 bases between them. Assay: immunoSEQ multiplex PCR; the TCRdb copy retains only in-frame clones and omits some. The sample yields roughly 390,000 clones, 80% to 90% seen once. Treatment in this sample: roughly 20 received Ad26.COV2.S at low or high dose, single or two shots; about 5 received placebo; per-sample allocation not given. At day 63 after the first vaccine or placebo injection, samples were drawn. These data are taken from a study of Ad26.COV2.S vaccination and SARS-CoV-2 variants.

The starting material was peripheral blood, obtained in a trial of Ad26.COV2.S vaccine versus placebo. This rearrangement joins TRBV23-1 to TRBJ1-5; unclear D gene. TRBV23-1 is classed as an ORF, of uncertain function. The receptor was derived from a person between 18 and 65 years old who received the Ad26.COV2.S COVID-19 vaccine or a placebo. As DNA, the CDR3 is TGCGCCAGCAGTCAATCATTTCCCGGCCTTAAGGGTCCTAGCAATCAGCCCCAGCATTTT. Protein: CASSQSFPGLKGPSNQPQHF.